Here is one T cell receptor beta chain with its context. The antigen is unknown. The record originates from a study of T cells in Graves' hyperthyroidism and ophthalmopathy. Study background: The authors collected peripheral blood at initial diagnosis, before any treatment. General study results and limits: From stable hyperthyroidism, ophthalmopathy was separated by a 13 V-J model. Within blood appeared most thyroid clonotypes that had expanded above 0.001.

Amplification yielded TCR beta CDR3 regions, with RNA transcripts as the source. The HTBI primer set served for first-round RT-PCR of the TCR CDR3. MiXCR was run by TCRdb on the multiplex PCR reads, yielding one entry per CDR3 protein. Of about 480,000 distinct CDR3 sequences in the sample, roughly 22% were seen once. Reasons for excluding patients were uncontrolled infection, other autoimmune disease, pregnancy or lactation. The V end lost 0 bases, the J end lost 0 bases, and 9 bases lay between the germline ends. There are 16 residues in the CDR3. The germline V gene encodes CDR1 LNHNV and CDR2 YYDKDF (reference sequence).

This clonotype originated in a woman in her seventies with Graves' ophthalmopathy. Source material: blood. The rearrangement joins TRBV15 to TRBJ1-3; D gene ambiguous. CDR3 in amino acids: CATSRDPPASGNTIYF. CDR3 DNA: TGTGCCACCAGCAGAGATCCCCCTGCCTCTGGAAACACCATATATTTT.